Following are 30 T cell receptor beta chains from one sample sequenced in a study of cytomegalovirus exposure and HLA in healthy donors. The PCR employed 60 Vbeta primers together with 13 Jbeta primers. The protocol was immunoSEQ multiplex PCR, while the TCRdb copy is restricted to in-frame clones and leaves out a portion. This table holds about 100,000 clones, 76% found once. The sequencing input was PBMCs. The receptor source for this set is a woman aged 45-65 years in good health and CMV-seropositive.

The chain uses TRBV27 and TRBJ2-7; TRBD2 aligns across 9 bases. This CDR3 comprises 15 residues. V was pared by 3 bases and J by 4 bases, with 7 bases of the junction left unmatched. Germline V gene sequence: CDR1 MNHEY, CDR2 SMNVEV (reference sequence). In DNA, the CDR3 is TGTGCCAGCAGTTTCCGCGGGGGGGCCGGGTACGAGCAGTACTTC. This codes for CASSFRGGAGYEQYF.

The V and J genes are TRBV5-1 and TRBJ2-5; 9 bases line up with TRBD2. From germline, CDR1 is SGHRS and CDR2 YFSETQ. J gave up 3 bases and V 0 bases, and 12 bases lay outside the gene matches. CDR3 length equals 18 residues. The chain's CDR3 is CASSLDFGTSLREETQYF. The CDR3 nucleotides read TGCGCCAGCAGCTTGGATTTCGGGACTAGCTTAAGGGAAGAGACCCAGTACTTC.

This rearrangement joins TRBV5-5 to TRBJ1-1; TRBD1 agrees at 8 bases. CDR3 size: 17 residues. Germline-derived CDR1 and CDR2 are SGHKS and YYEKEE (reference sequence). V was clipped by 1 base and J by 4 bases; unmatched bases: 12. The CDR3 loop is CASSLWTGHSPGTEAFF. As DNA, the CDR3 is TGTGCCAGCAGCTTGTGGACAGGGCATTCTCCGGGCACTGAAGCTTTCTTT.

The count of this clone is one. The chain couples TRBV19 to TRBJ1-3; D perhaps matches TRBD1 (6 bases). Germline V lookup: CDR1 LNHDA, CDR2 SQIVND (reference sequence). The CDR3 consists of 17 residues. The V end was cut by 3 bases, the J end by 6 bases, with 21 bases between. CDR3 sequence reads: CASSMLLQGSRSNTIYF. The CDR3 region has the DNA TGTGCCAGTAGTATGCTTCTACAGGGAAGCCGCTCAAACACCATATATTTT.

The rearrangement joins TRBV6-5 to TRBJ1-2; TRBD1 agrees at 10 bases. Germline CDR1 is MNHEY and CDR2 is SVGAGI. The CDR3 contains 15 residues. V shed 5 bases, J shed 5 bases, and the junction held 8 bases outside the gene matches. The CDR3, as DNA: TGTGCCAGCAGTAAATCAGGGACAGGGGTGTATGGCTACACCTTC. This gives the protein CASSKSGTGVYGYTF.

The chain joins TRBV6-1 to TRBJ2-7; weak D call: TRBD1 (6 bases). Trimming pared 10 bases from V and 6 bases from J, leaving 19 bases between. Germline assignment: CDR1 MNHNS and CDR2 SASEGT. The CDR3 runs 13 residues. This CDR3 is CATRGQLGAEQYF. CDR3 sequence (DNA): TGTGCCACCAGAGGGCAGCTGGGGGCCGAGCAGTACTTC.

V and J are TRBV19 and TRBJ1-2; no firm D call. The CDR3 runs to 14 residues. V was shortened by 2 bases and J by 4 bases, with 11 bases between the two germline ends. In germline, CDR1 is LNHDA, CDR2 SQIVND (reference sequence). In DNA form, the CDR3 reads TGTGCCAGTAGTATATCTGGGCAGGTCTATGGCTACACCTTC. This gives the protein CASSISGQVYGYTF.

The rearrangement uses TRBV7-3 and TRBJ1-1; 10 nucleotides line up with TRBD1. There are 14 residues in the CDR3. CDR1 is SGHTA and CDR2 is FQGTGA in the germline V gene. V shed 5 bases, J shed 3 bases, and the junction held 3 bases outside the gene matches. The CDR3 loop is CASSPGTGDTEAFF. CDR3 sequence (DNA): TGTGCCAGCAGCCCCGGGACAGGGGACACTGAAGCTTTCTTT.

The V gene is TRBV6-6, the J gene TRBJ2-3, with a weak D call TRBD1 (5 bases). V dropped 4 bases and J dropped 0 bases, with 11 bases sitting between them. The CDR3 length is 15 residues. CDR1 and CDR2 (germline): MNHNY, SVGAGI (reference sequence). The CDR3: CASSSMDTSTDTQYF. CDR3 bases: TGTGCCAGCAGTTCTATGGACACCAGCACAGATACGCAGTATTTT.

The chain has TRBV7-9 and TRBJ2-3, with a tentative D call TRBD2 (7 bases). The CDR3 has 16 residues. CDR1 SEHNR and CDR2 FQNEAQ come from the germline V gene (reference sequence). V lost 1 base and J 2 bases, leaving 13 bases between the germline ends. The CDR3 DNA is TGTGCCAGCAGCTTAGACGGGGGGCGGGCCACAGATACGCAGTATTTT. Protein product: CASSLDGGRATDTQYF.

Notes on this clone: Other DNA sequences in this sample translate to the same CDR3. This sequence joins TRBV7-8 and TRBJ2-3; D remains ambiguous. CDR3 length: 14 residues. Germline assignment: CDR1 SGHVS and CDR2 FQNEAQ. Trimming took 6 bases from V and 5 from J, leaving 15 bases between them. The DNA for the CDR3 is TGTGCCAGCAGACAGATTATCAACGAAGATACGCAGTATTTT. Protein product: CASRQIINEDTQYF.

The chain is built from TRBV19 and TRBJ1-1; unclear D gene. The ends were cut back, 6 bases at V and 3 bases at J, with 11 bases in the middle. Looked up from germline, CDR1 is LNHDA and CDR2 is SQIVND (reference sequence). The CDR3 extends over 13 amino acids. Written as DNA, the CDR3 is TGTGCCAGTAGCCCCTCGGTGCACACTGAAGCTTTCTTT. Protein product: CASSPSVHTEAFF.

V and J are TRBV5-1 and TRBJ2-4; 7 positions match TRBD2. Germline V lookup: CDR1 SGHRS, CDR2 YFSETQ. V trimming: 2 bases; J trimming: 3 bases; junction bases outside the gene matches: 8. This CDR3 is built from 16 residues. The DNA of the CDR3 is TGCGCCAGCAGCTTATCCCTGGGGGGGGTCAAAAACATTCAGTACTTC. It encodes CASSLSLGGVKNIQYF.

The V and J genes are TRBV7-6 and TRBJ1-6, with 11 positions matching TRBD1. The CDR3 is 14 amino acids. The ends lost 4 bases at V and 10 bases at J; junction bases unmatched: 3. CDR1 and CDR2 (germline): SGHVS, FNYEAQ. The CDR3 DNA reads as TGTGCCAGCAGCTCTGGACAGGGGGCATCACCCCTCCACTTT. Translating it yields CASSSGQGASPLHF.

The chain employs TRBV27 and TRBJ2-3; D is unclear. The CDR3 is 14 amino acids. Germline V CDR1 and CDR2: MNHEY, SMNVEV (reference sequence). The V gene lost 3 bases and the J gene lost 3 bases, with 10 bases spanning the gap. The CDR3 DNA follows: TGTGCCAGCAGTTTTTTTCGCGAGACAGATACGCAGTATTTT. Residues: CASSFFRETDTQYF.

This chain uses TRBV2 with TRBJ2-3; perhaps TRBD2 as D (7 bases). This CDR3 contains 16 residues. Trimming left V 1 base short and J 0 bases short, with 11 bases between. Germline-derived CDR1 and CDR2 are SNHLY and FYNNEI. The CDR3 region has the DNA TGTGCCAGCAGTGAAGGGGGGGGCCCTAGCACAGATACGCAGTATTTT. As protein: CASSEGGGPSTDTQYF. Looking up the rest from reference TRBV2 and TRBJ2-3 gives the full variable domain: EPEVTQTPSHQVTQMGQEVILRCVPISNHLYFYWYRQILGQKVEFLVSFYNNEISEKSEIFDDQFSVERPDGSNFTLKIRSTKLEDSAMYFCASSEGGGPSTDTQYFGPGTRLTVL.

This clone was seen once. CDR3 protein: CASRPIGGYTGGRETQYF. The CDR3, as DNA: TGTGCCAGCAGGCCAATCGGGGGGTACACAGGGGGTCGGGAGACCCAGTACTTC. This chain joins TRBV27 and TRBJ2-5; TRBD1 might be the D (8 bases). This CDR3 contains 18 residues. Germline V gene data show CDR1 as MNHEY and CDR2 as SMNVEV (reference sequence). Trimming took 6 bases from V and 5 from J, leaving 28 bases between them.

This chain's CDR3 is CASSLLGDFKGTQYF. The CDR3 DNA reads TGTGCCAGCAGTTTATTGGGGGACTTCAAAGGGACCCAGTACTTC. The rearrangement joins TRBV27 to TRBJ2-5; D might be TRBD2 (6 bases). Trimming shortened V by 1 base and J by 7 bases, and 16 bases separated the two germline ends. The CDR3 spans 15 residues. CDR1 and CDR2 (germline): MNHEY, SMNVEV (reference sequence).

The V and J genes are TRBV25-1 and TRBJ1-1, with 7 nucleotides matching TRBD1. CDR3 length: 14 residues. Germline V gene data show CDR1 as MGHDK and CDR2 as SYGVNS. V shed 4 bases and J 8 bases; nucleotides not matched to a gene: 10. CDR3 in amino acids: CASSANTGAGEAFF. In nucleotides, the CDR3 is TGTGCCAGCAGTGCCAATACAGGGGCGGGGGAAGCTTTCTTT.

The chain has TRBV5-6 and TRBJ2-4, with 7 bases that match TRBD2. CDR1 SGHDT and CDR2 YYEEEE come from the germline V gene. The CDR3 is 15 residues long. V shed 2 bases and J 3 bases; nucleotides not matched to a gene: 5. CDR3 DNA sequence: TGTGCCAGCAGCTTTTTAGGGAGGGACAAAAACATTCAGTACTTC. Translating it yields CASSFLGRDKNIQYF.

The chain has TRBV18 and TRBJ1-6; D perhaps matches TRBD1 (5 bases). The CDR3 length is 15 residues. Trimming removed 2 bases from V and 8 bases from J, with 13 bases in between. Germline V lookup: CDR1 KGHSH, CDR2 LQKENI. The CDR3, as DNA: TGTGCCAGCTCACCAATGGCAGGGTTAGATTCACCCCTCCACTTT. It encodes CASSPMAGLDSPLHF.

This chain joins TRBV30 and TRBJ2-7, with 8 bases matching TRBD1. The CDR3 length is 16 residues. V trimming: 5 bases; J trimming: 0 bases; junction bases outside the gene matches: 12. Germline V gene data show CDR1 as GTSNPN and CDR2 as SVGIG (reference sequence). CDR3 residues: CAWSPLRTGSSYEQYF. CDR3 bases: TGTGCCTGGTCCCCGTTGCGGACAGGGAGCTCCTACGAGCAGTACTTC.

This chain joins TRBV7-6 and TRBJ1-2; 8 bases agree with TRBD1. V gave up 1 base and J gave up 4 bases; unmatched junction bases: 11. The CDR3 has 17 amino acids. The germline V gene encodes CDR1 SGHVS and CDR2 FNYEAQ. The CDR3 sequence: CASSLELGQGLSYGYTF. CDR3 bases: TGTGCCAGCAGCTTAGAACTAGGACAGGGCCTATCCTATGGCTACACCTTC.

The chain combines TRBV25-1 with TRBJ2-5; 13 bases agree with TRBD2. The germline gives CDR1 MGHDK, CDR2 SYGVNS. The CDR3 length is 16 residues. V gave up 1 base and J gave up 5 bases; unmatched junction bases: 4. The CDR3 spells CASSEWGLAGKETQYF. The CDR3 bases are TGTGCCAGCAGTGAATGGGGACTAGCGGGAAAGGAGACCCAGTACTTC.

The rearrangement uses TRBV11-3 and TRBJ2-1; 13 nucleotides line up with TRBD2. The CDR3 has 16 amino acids. Germline V gene lookup returns CDR1 SGHNT and CDR2 YENEEA. V gave up 0 bases and J gave up 7 bases; unmatched junction bases: 3. The CDR3 spells CASSLDGTSGKNEQFF. CDR3 nucleotides: TGTGCCAGCAGCTTAGACGGGACTAGCGGGAAGAATGAGCAGTTCTTC.

The V gene is TRBV7-6, the J gene TRBJ1-3; no clear D gene. Germline V gene lookup returns CDR1 SGHVS and CDR2 FNYEAQ. Trimming left V 2 bases short and J 2 bases short, with 10 bases between. The CDR3 runs to 15 residues. CDR3 nucleotides: TGTGCCAGCAGCTTAAACAGCCGGACTGGAAACACCATATATTTT. Amino acids: CASSLNSRTGNTIYF.

The chain recombines TRBV5-1 with TRBJ1-6, with D uncertain. V dropped 0 bases and J dropped 9 bases, with 16 bases sitting between them. This CDR3 comprises 16 residues. Germline CDR1 is SGHRS and CDR2 is YFSETQ. CDR3 DNA sequence: TGCGCCAGCAGCTTGGATGGCGGATCATACCGTTCACCCCTCCACTTT. This encodes CASSLDGGSYRSPLHF.

About this clone itself: An end of the junction differs from the germline gene, which may be a read error. This chain joins TRBV7-7 and TRBJ2-5; D is perhaps TRBD2 (5 bases). The CDR3 loop spans 13 amino acids. Germline V gene data show CDR1 as SSHAT and CDR2 as FNYEAQ (reference sequence). The CDR3 here is CASSPSPGETQYF. The CDR3 DNA follows: TGTGCTAGCAGCCCCTCCCCGGGGGAGACCCAGTACTTC. Together with reference TRBV7-7 and TRBJ2-5, the CDR3 gives the full variable domain: GAGVSQSPRYKVTKRGQDVTLRCDPISSHATLYWYQQALGQGPEFLTYFNYEAQPDKSGLPSDRFSAERPEGSISTLTIQRTEQRDSAMYRCASSPSPGETQYFGPGTRLLVL.

The chain has TRBV12-5 and TRBJ1-2; D possibly corresponds to TRBD1 (5 bases). The germline V gene has CDR1 LGHNT and CDR2 FRNRAP. The CDR3 has 14 amino acids. Trimming took 6 bases from V and 4 from J, leaving 15 bases between them. The CDR3 DNA sequence: TGTGCTAGTGGCCCCGGCCCCGGGGGCTATGGCTACACCTTC. Translation gives CASGPGPGGYGYTF.

Only a few counts were recorded for this clone. This chain joins TRBV30 and TRBJ1-1; D remains unclear. Germline lookup yields CDR1 GTSNPN and CDR2 SVGIG (reference sequence). Trimming pared 2 bases from V and 3 bases from J, leaving 7 bases between. The CDR3 contains 12 residues. Here the CDR3 reads CAWSYGDTEAFF. CDR3 DNA sequence: TGTGCCTGGAGTTACGGGGACACTGAAGCTTTCTTT.